The text below deals with one T cell receptor (beta chain). The antigen is not known. Then a second PCR, running about 6 to 11 cycles, was carried out with a sample-barcoded 5' primer and a J-beta primer mix. TCRdb fed the 5' RACE reads into MiXCR, producing one record per CDR3 protein. The sample includes roughly 800,000 distinct CDR3 sequences, 25% of them seen just once. Peripheral blood samples of around 9.3 milliliters were drawn from each donor. This record comes from a study of blood T cells in healthy people across ages. Findings and limits, study-wide: PBMCs went unsorted, and a conclusive naive versus antigen-experienced comparison was therefore prevented. Strongly correlated with naive T cell percentage was TCR beta diversity.

Germline CDR1 reads SNHLY; CDR2 reads FYNNEI. Trimming shortened V by 7 bases and J by 5 bases, and 8 bases separated the two germline ends. There are 11 residues in the CDR3. These data were likewise used in another study, on T cells of mothers and their children.

The sequenced sample was blood. V gene TRBV2 combines with J gene TRBJ1-2; D is unclear. The sequence derives from a boy between 10 and 17 years old in good health. CDR3 coding DNA: TGTGCCAGCAATACGGGTTATGGCTACACCTTC. It translates to CASNTGYGYTF.